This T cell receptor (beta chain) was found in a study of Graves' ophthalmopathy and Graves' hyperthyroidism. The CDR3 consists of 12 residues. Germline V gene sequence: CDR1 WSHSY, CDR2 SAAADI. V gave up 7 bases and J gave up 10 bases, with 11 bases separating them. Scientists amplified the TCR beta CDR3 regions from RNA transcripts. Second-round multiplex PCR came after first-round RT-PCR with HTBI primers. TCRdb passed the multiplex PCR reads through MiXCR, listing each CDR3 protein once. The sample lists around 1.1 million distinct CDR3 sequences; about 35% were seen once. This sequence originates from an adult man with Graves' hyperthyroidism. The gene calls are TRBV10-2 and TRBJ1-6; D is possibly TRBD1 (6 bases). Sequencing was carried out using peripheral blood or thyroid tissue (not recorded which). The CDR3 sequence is CASMTGKSPLHF. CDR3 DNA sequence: TGCGCCAGCATGACAGGAAAATCACCCCTCCACTTT.